Shown below are 29 T cell receptor beta chains from a single sample sequenced in a study of shared clonotypes between healthy human individuals. The assay was immunoSEQ multiplex PCR, and TCRdb's table has in-frame clones only and misses some. The sample lists 2 million to 2.5 million clones, approximately 95% occurring once. The sequenced sample consisted of naive CD4+ T cells sorted from blood. As for subset: CD45RA+ positively selected. The origin of the receptors is a man between 18 and 29 years old in good health.

The chain uses TRBV2 and TRBJ1-4; D is ambiguous. The CDR3 covers 15 residues. V lost 6 bases and J lost 0, with 11 bases in between. In germline, CDR1 is SNHLY, CDR2 FYNNEI. The DNA for the CDR3 is TGTGCCAGCAGGGAGGAGAGTGCAACTAATGAAAAACTGTTTTTT. It codes for CASREESATNEKLFF.

The genes are TRBV5-1 and TRBJ1-4; tentative D call: TRBD1 (5 bases). Germline CDR1 SGHRS, CDR2 YFSETQ. This CDR3 is 13 amino acids long. The V gene lost 4 bases and the J gene lost 8 bases, with 12 bases spanning the gap. This chain's CDR3 is CASSQGEREKLFF. In DNA form, the CDR3 reads TGCGCCAGCAGCCAAGGGGAGAGAGAAAAACTGTTTTTT.

The chain links TRBV9 to TRBJ1-1; D perhaps matches TRBD1 (5 bases). Trimming took off 2 bases at V and 0 bases at J, with 11 bases between the two ends. Germline CDR1 is SGDLS and CDR2 is YYNGEE. This CDR3 has 15 amino acids. This CDR3 is CASSVDDRLNTEAFF. In nucleotides, the CDR3 is TGTGCCAGCAGCGTTGATGACAGACTGAACACTGAAGCTTTCTTT.

This clone has a single count. J is TRBJ1-3 and V is TRBV14; D unresolved. V was shortened by 9 bases and J by 4 bases, with 10 bases between the two germline ends. Germline-derived CDR1 and CDR2 are SGHDN and FVKESK. This CDR3 has 12 amino acids. DNA for the CDR3: TGTGCCAGTAGACAAGCAGGAAACACCATATATTTT. Amino acid sequence: CASRQAGNTIYF.

J is TRBJ2-7 and V is TRBV19, with 12 bases that match TRBD1. The CDR3 is 15 amino acids. With 3 bases clipped from V and 7 bases from J, the junction kept 7 bases outside the gene matches. Germline V lookup: CDR1 LNHDA, CDR2 SQIVND (reference sequence). CDR3 coding DNA: TGTGCCAGTAGTATGACCCGGGACAGGGGGCATGAGCAGTACTTC. Translating gives CASSMTRDRGHEQYF.

A note on this clone: Other nucleotide sequences in the sample specify the same CDR3. The chain recombines TRBV5-1 with TRBJ2-2; a weak D match, TRBD2 (5 bases). There are 15 residues in the CDR3. V was cut by 0 bases and J by 4 bases, with 10 bases left in between. Germline V gives CDR1 SGHRS, CDR2 YFSETQ. This chain's CDR3 is CASSLAVGSTGELFF. The CDR3 DNA sequence: TGCGCCAGCAGCTTGGCCGTGGGGAGCACCGGGGAGCTGTTTTTT.

V usage is TRBV10-3 and J usage is TRBJ1-5; TRBD1 might be the D (5 bases). V lost 2 bases and J 6 bases, leaving 17 bases between the germline ends. CDR1 is ENHRY, CDR2 SYGVKD, per germline. This CDR3 contains 16 residues. CDR3 sequence (DNA): TGTGCCATCAGTGAGGGGTTAGGACAAGCAGGTCAGCCCCAGCATTTT. It yields the protein CAISEGLGQAGQPQHF.

The chain employs TRBV5-4 and TRBJ1-2; tentative D call: TRBD1 (5 bases). V was pared by 3 bases and J by 4 bases, with 16 bases between. The germline gives CDR1 SGHNT, CDR2 YYREEE (reference sequence). The CDR3 contains 15 residues. The CDR3 reads CASSWDGPSGYGYTF. The CDR3 bases are TGTGCCAGCAGCTGGGACGGGCCGTCCGGCTATGGCTACACCTTC. The full variable domain, in which reference TRBV5-4 and TRBJ1-2 provide the parts outside the CDR3, is ETGVTQSPTHLIKTRGQQVTLRCSSQSGHNTVSWYQQALGQGPQFIFQYYREEENGRGNFPPRFSGLQFPNYSSELNVNALELDDSALYLCASSWDGPSGYGYTFGSGTRLTVV.

This chain joins TRBV5-1 and TRBJ2-1; D is undetermined. The V and J ends lost 4 bases and 5 bases respectively, with 22 bases between them. CDR1 is SGHRS, CDR2 YFSETQ, per germline. The CDR3 contains 17 residues. The CDR3 DNA is TGCGCCAGCAGCCTCCCAGCCCAAAAGGGTAGTAACAATGAGCAGTTCTTC. This translates into CASSLPAQKGSNNEQFF. Filled out from reference TRBV5-1 and TRBJ2-1, the complete variable domain reads KAGVTQTPRYLIKTRGQQVTLSCSPISGHRSVSWYQQTPGQGLQFLFEYFSETQRNKGNFPGRFSGRQFSNSRSEMNVSTLELGDSALYLCASSLPAQKGSNNEQFFGPGTRLTVL.

This sequence joins TRBV7-9 and TRBJ2-1, with 10 bases identical to TRBD2. The CDR3 contains 16 residues. In germline, CDR1 is SEHNR, CDR2 FQNEAQ (reference sequence). Losses at the gene ends were 2 bases for V and 5 bases for J; bases not matched to a gene: 6. The CDR3 loop is CASSLPSGSLDNEQFF. The CDR3 DNA is TGTGCCAGCAGCTTACCTAGCGGGAGTCTCGACAATGAGCAGTTCTTC.

This chain joins TRBV6-1 and TRBJ2-5; 12 positions agree with TRBD2. V gave up 2 bases and J gave up 6 bases; unmatched junction bases: 10. Germline lookup yields CDR1 MNHNS and CDR2 SASEGT. The CDR3 contains 17 residues. CDR3 region: CASSEYPSGGAFQTQYF. CDR3 nucleotides: TGTGCCAGCAGTGAATACCCTAGCGGGGGGGCCTTTCAGACCCAGTACTTC.

Only one count was recorded for this clone. The rearrangement links TRBV10-3 to TRBJ2-2; D call uncertain. Trimming removed 8 bases at V and 2 bases at J, with 6 bases between. The CDR3 totals 12 residues. From germline, CDR1 is ENHRY and CDR2 SYGVKD. In DNA form, the CDR3 reads TGTGCCATCTACGGTAACACCGGGGAGCTGTTTTTT. Translation gives CAIYGNTGELFF.

V usage is TRBV6-6 and J usage is TRBJ2-7, with a tentative D call TRBD2 (7 bases). Germline CDR1 MNHNY, CDR2 SVGAGI (reference sequence). The CDR3 runs 16 residues. Deletions cut 2 bases from V and 2 bases from J, with 16 bases between. The CDR3 loop is CASSYRLGGGPYEQYF. The CDR3 coding sequence is TGTGCCAGCAGTTACAGGTTGGGGGGGGGCCCCTACGAGCAGTACTTC.

The chain has TRBV7-2 and TRBJ2-7, with TRBD2 identical over 9 bases. Germline V lookup: CDR1 SGHTA, CDR2 FQGNSA. V dropped 5 bases and J dropped 1; count of bases not matched to a gene: 6. The CDR3 contains 15 residues. CDR3 protein: CASSPIAGVSYEQYF. In DNA form, the CDR3 reads TGTGCCAGCAGCCCAATAGCGGGGGTATCCTACGAGCAGTACTTC.

This rearrangement joins TRBV10-3 to TRBJ2-7, with D maybe TRBD1 (5 bases). Germline V lookup: CDR1 ENHRY, CDR2 SYGVKD. V lost 0 bases and J lost 6, with 18 bases in between. The CDR3 runs 16 residues. In DNA, the CDR3 is TGTGCCATCAGTGAGTCGTTTCTCCAGGGAACGGCCGAGCAGTACTTC. This gives the protein CAISESFLQGTAEQYF.

The chain employs TRBV30 and TRBJ1-2; 8 bases fit TRBD1. CDR3 size: 12 residues. Germline CDR1 is GTSNPN and CDR2 is SVGIG (reference sequence). Trimming removed 8 bases from V and 4 bases from J; junction bases left unmatched: 6. CDR3 residues: CAGRGTGYGYTF. In DNA form, the CDR3 reads TGTGCCGGCAGGGGGACAGGCTATGGCTACACCTTC.

The chain uses TRBV10-3 and TRBJ2-3, with D possibly matching TRBD1 (6 bases). Deletions cut 2 bases from V and 3 bases from J, with 9 bases between. Germline CDR1 and CDR2: ENHRY and SYGVKD. The CDR3 extends over 14 amino acids. The CDR3 sequence is CAISEQGQTDTQYF. The DNA of the CDR3 is TGTGCCATCAGTGAGCAGGGACAAACAGATACGCAGTATTTT.

The chain is built from TRBV9 and TRBJ2-3; D might be TRBD1 (5 bases). Trimming cost V 1 base and J 0 bases, with 12 bases left between them. The CDR3 loop spans 16 amino acids. The germline V gene has CDR1 SGDLS and CDR2 YYNGEE. The CDR3 here is CASSVPTGSSTDTQYF. CDR3 DNA: TGTGCCAGCAGCGTACCTACAGGTTCTAGCACAGATACGCAGTATTTT.

The rearrangement joins TRBV9 to TRBJ2-2; D assignment may be TRBD1 or TRBD2 (5 bases each). The ends were cut back, 4 bases at V and 1 base at J, with 11 bases in the middle. This CDR3 spans 15 amino acids. Germline CDR1 SGDLS, CDR2 YYNGEE. The CDR3 nucleotides read TGTGCCAGCAGCTCCGGGACGGTGAACACCGGGGAGCTGTTTTTT. Amino acids: CASSSGTVNTGELFF.

V usage is TRBV7-9 and J usage is TRBJ1-3, with TRBD1 as a possible D gene (6 bases). The V end was cut by 5 bases, the J end by 0 bases, with 11 bases between. The CDR3 contains 15 residues. Germline loops: CDR1 SEHNR, CDR2 FQNEAQ (reference sequence). As DNA, the CDR3 is TGTGCCAGCAGCCTCGCGGACAGCTCTGGAAACACCATATATTTT. Residues: CASSLADSSGNTIYF.

The chain employs TRBV25-1 and TRBJ2-7; 10 nucleotides agree with TRBD1. There are 14 residues in the CDR3. V shed 8 bases and J 7 bases; nucleotides not matched to a gene: 11. Germline values: CDR1 MGHDK, CDR2 SYGVNS. The CDR3 sequence is CASGGTGVMGEQYF. The CDR3 region has the DNA TGTGCCAGCGGCGGGACAGGGGTCATGGGGGAGCAGTACTTC.

This chain connects TRBV18 to TRBJ1-1; TRBD1 matches at 10 bases. Germline V gives CDR1 KGHSH, CDR2 LQKENI. V was clipped by 4 bases and J by 0 bases; unmatched bases: 5. CDR3 length: 16 residues. CDR3 protein: CASSLGTGAVNTEAFF. As DNA, the CDR3 is TGTGCCAGCTCACTCGGGACAGGGGCTGTGAACACTGAAGCTTTCTTT.

Turning to this clone: A junction end diverges from the germline sequence, so it may reflect a read error. The chain is built from TRBV2 and TRBJ1-1; 7 nucleotides match TRBD1. From germline, CDR1 is SNHLY and CDR2 FYNNEI. This CDR3 has 16 residues. The DNA for the CDR3 is TGTGCCAGCAGTGAGCGGGGAGTGGGACAGAACTCTGAAGCTTTCTTT. This sequence encodes CASSERGVGQNSEAFF. Looking up the rest from reference TRBV2 and TRBJ1-1 gives the full variable domain: EPEVTQTPSHQVTQMGQEVILRCVPISNHLYFYWYRQILGQKVEFLVSFYNNEISEKSEIFDDQFSVERPDGSNFTLKIRSTKLEDSAMYFCASSERGVGQNSEAFFGQGTRLTVV.

The chain joins TRBV6-6 to TRBJ1-5, with unresolved D. The CDR3 is made up of 15 amino acids. Germline CDR1 and CDR2: MNHNY and SVGAGI (reference sequence). The V end lost 2 bases, the J end lost 3 bases, and 11 bases lay between the germline ends. The CDR3: CASSYPEEPNQPQHF. CDR3 sequence (DNA): TGTGCCAGCAGTTACCCGGAGGAACCCAATCAGCCCCAGCATTTT.

This CDR3 is CASSLQRTSGPGELFF. The CDR3 DNA follows: TGTGCCAGCAGTCTCCAAAGGACATCTGGGCCCGGGGAGCTGTTTTTT. J is TRBJ2-2 and V is TRBV28; a weak D match, TRBD1 (5 bases). The CDR3 runs to 16 residues. Trimming cost V 5 bases and J 6 bases, with 19 bases left between them. CDR1 is MDHEN, CDR2 SYDVKM, per germline.

This chain joins TRBV9 and TRBJ1-5; weak D call: TRBD1 (5 bases). V lost 4 bases and J lost 4, with 15 bases in between. From germline, CDR1 is SGDLS and CDR2 YYNGEE. The CDR3 loop spans 15 amino acids. The CDR3 nucleotides are TGTGCCAGCAGCTTAGGAGGGGCTCGGAATCAGCCCCAGCATTTT. This translates into CASSLGGARNQPQHF.

The count of this clone is one. This chain connects TRBV25-1 to TRBJ2-7, with TRBD1 identical over 8 bases. Per germline, CDR1 MGHDK and CDR2 SYGVNS. V lost 5 bases to trimming and J lost 2 bases; unmatched junction nucleotides: 5. The CDR3 length is 14 residues. CDR3 nucleotides: TGTGCCAGCAGTCAGGGGGCAGGGACCTACGAGCAGTACTTC. This encodes CASSQGAGTYEQYF.

The chain couples TRBV5-1 to TRBJ2-5; 9 bases map to TRBD1. Looked up from germline, CDR1 is SGHRS and CDR2 is YFSETQ. J lost 7 bases, V lost 4 bases, and 14 bases had no gene match. The CDR3 extends over 16 amino acids. CDR3 in DNA: TGCGCCAGCAGCCCCCTGGGACAGGGAGGCTTGGTGACCCAGTACTTC. Residues: CASSPLGQGGLVTQYF.

This clone was picked up one time. This sequence joins TRBV5-1 and TRBJ1-3; D might be TRBD1 (5 bases). The germline V gene has CDR1 SGHRS and CDR2 YFSETQ. The CDR3 loop spans 15 amino acids. Trimming stripped 5 bases from V and 0 bases from J, with 12 bases between. For the CDR3, the DNA is TGCGCCAGCAGTTTTGGTGACAGCTCTGGAAACACCATATATTTT. Translation: CASSFGDSSGNTIYF.